The T cell receptor beta chain under discussion was sequenced for a study of metastatic and nonmetastatic thyroid tumors (dated by TCRdb to about 2020). Describing the broader study: The researchers compared repertoires between peripheral blood samples and tumor or nodule tissue samples from patients with malignant or benign thyroid disease.

This clone was counted only a few times. Its antigen is unknown. The junction shows a germline mismatch at one end, possibly a read error. Study-wide conclusions, independent of this receptor: In both blood and tumor samples, malignant tumors were reported to have significantly higher TCR beta diversity than benign nodules.

None of the patients had been given any treatment before thyroid surgery. The study retrospectively analysed patient clinical samples collected from the early 2010s to the late 2010s using T-cell receptor beta sequencing. Looking up the germline V gene (reference sequence) yields CDR1 MNHEY and CDR2 SMNVEV. The cysteine opens and the phenylalanine closes a CDR3 of 14 amino acids. The sequence is cut down to CDR3 DNA, 42 bases in frame from base 1. The library was produced with PCR. The instrument given in TCRdb is Illumina HiSeq 4000. The TCR beta-chain CDR3 region of each patient was profiled by high-throughput sequencing. For the original study's pipeline: CDR3 differences across clinicopathological groups were used to build a classifier for discriminating distant-metastatic papillary thyroid cancer patients. Repertoire diversity was assessed with the Shannon index, and tumor-blood repertoire similarity with the Morisita-Horn index. TCRdb took the public reads, trimmed them with fastp at Q25, ran MiXCR for clone calling and kept in-frame beta chains. In this record, the V and J calls reflect TCRdb's handling and not the investigators' own analysis. The sample has about 41,000 clones on record, approximately 24% of them singletons. The top ten clonotypes cover approximately 14% of the sample.

Recombination linked TRBV27 to TRBJ2-2, with TRBD2 identical over 8 junction bases. This sequence was found in a female donor with papillary thyroid cancer or a benign thyroid nodule (not recorded which). Some clones in this sample may be carry-over from other donors' samples. Sequencing was carried out using tumor tissue. In nucleotide form, the sequence is TGTTCCAGTAGCTTAATCGGGGGGGCCGGGGAGCTGTTTTTT. It is translated as CSSSLIGGAGELFF.